Listed below are T cell receptor beta chains from one sample, sequenced in a study of cytomegalovirus exposure and HLA in healthy donors. Some clones are missing from TCRdb's copy, which holds only in-frame ones; the method was immunoSEQ multiplex PCR. The sample yields more than 200,000 clones, more than 60% seen once. Sequenced input: PBMCs. The receptors come from a girl aged 2 to 10 in good health and CMV-seronegative. Each CDR3 is given with its conserved first and last residue. A D gene is named only where the DNA matches it firmly. Size is omitted from some rows. Given values are once, few, many or a class for expanded clones.

d_call clone_size j_call v_call cdr3_nt cdr3_aa
. . TRBJ2-3 TRBV9 TGTGCCAGCAGCCCCGATTGGGGGGACACAGATACGCAGTATTTT CASSPDWGDTDTQYF
. . TRBJ1-2 TRBV29-1 TGCAGCGTTGTAGGGGGATGGGATGGCTACACCTTC CSVVGGWDGYTF
. . TRBJ2-1 TRBV5-4 TGTGCCAGCAGCTTTCCCGGGGTCTCAGGATACAATGAGCAGTTCTTC CASSFPGVSGYNEQFF
. few TRBJ1-5 TRBV4-1 TGCGCCAGCAGCCAAGAAAAACTCCAGCCCCAGCATTTT CASSQEKLQPQHF
TRBD1 . TRBJ2-7 TRBV9 TGTGCCAGCAGCGAGGGACAGGAGGCCTACGAGCAGTACTTC CASSEGQEAYEQYF
. . TRBJ1-6 TRBV7-9 TGTGCCAGCAGCTCCCCGGGATCACCCCTCCACTTT CASSSPGSPLHF
. . TRBJ2-7 TRBV4-1 TGCGCCAGCAGCCAGGAGTGGGGAGTGGGGGAGCAGTACTTC CASSQEWGVGEQYF
. few TRBJ1-1 TRBV5-1 TGCGCCAGCCAAACCGGACAGAAAAACACTGAAGCTTTCTTT CASQTGQKNTEAFF
. . TRBJ2-1 TRBV9 TGTGCCAGCAGCGCTCCCCCCGACAGTAAATCCTACAATGAGCAGTTCTTC CASSAPPDSKSYNEQFF
. few TRBJ1-5 TRBV6-5 TGTGCCAGCAAATTCCGGGGGGAATCGGGTCAGCCCCAGCATTTT CASKFRGESGQPQHF
. once TRBJ2-7 TRBV27 TGTGCCAGCAGTTTAGCGGGCGGGGAGTACGAGCAGTACTTC CASSLAGGEYEQYF